Listed below are T cell receptor beta chains from one sample, sequenced in a study of T-cell reconstitution after alpha-beta-depleted transplantation in children. TCRdb redid the calling of the PCR reads with MiXCR, one entry per CDR3 protein. The table shows 640,000 or so distinct CDR3 sequences, with around a sixth occurring only once. The input for sequencing was PBMCs from the stem cell graft donor, taken from the stem cell graft. Receptor source: a human donor who donated a stem cell graft to a child with acute myeloid leukemia. Both conserved end residues are part of each CDR3. A D gene is named only where the DNA matches it firmly. Only part of the rows carry a size: once, few, many, or a class if the clone is expanded.

many,18,TRBD2,TRBV20-1,TRBJ2-4,CSARPPPGLAGGRDIQYF,TGCAGTGCTAGACCACCTCCGGGACTAGCGGGGGGGAGGGACATTCAGTACTTC
few,14,TRBD1,TRBV7-9,TRBJ1-1,CASSVGQMNTEAFF,TGTGCCAGCAGCGTGGGACAGATGAACACTGAAGCTTTCTTT
NA,15,NA,TRBV7-9,TRBJ1-3,CASSSTNISGNTIYF,TGTGCCAGCAGCTCGACGAACATCTCTGGAAACACCATATATTTT
many,14,TRBD1,TRBV7-9,TRBJ2-1,CASTLQGAYNEQFF,TGTGCCAGCACCCTACAGGGGGCTTACAATGAGCAGTTCTTC
NA,18,TRBD2,TRBV6-2/TRBV6-3,TRBJ2-2,CASSYGLAGAFITGELFF,TGTGCCAGCAGTTACGGCCTAGCGGGGGCCTTCATCACCGGGGAGCTGTTTTTT
many,20,NA,TRBV7-6,TRBJ2-1,CASSLLAPRTRDHSYNEQFF,TGTGCCAGCAGCTTGTTAGCCCCCCGTACCCGGGACCATTCCTACAATGAGCAGTTCTTC
many,17,TRBD2,TRBV7-2,TRBJ2-5,CASSLGVGGLAVETQYF,TGTGCCAGCAGCTTGGGGGTTGGTGGGCTAGCGGTGGAGACCCAGTACTTC
NA,11,NA,TRBV7-9,TRBJ2-1,CASSLRVGQFF,TGTGCCAGCAGCTTAAGGGTGGGGCAGTTCTTC
few,17,TRBD2,TRBV28,TRBJ2-3,CASSLHALAGVRDTQYF,TGTGCCAGCAGTTTACATGCACTAGCGGGGGTAAGGGATACGCAGTATTTT
many,13,NA,TRBV5-1,TRBJ1-1,CASSLLQEREAFF,TGCGCCAGCAGCTTGTTGCAGGAACGTGAAGCTTTCTTT
NA,15,NA,TRBV7-9,TRBJ2-1,CTSSLHVVRENEQFF,TGTACCAGCAGCCTGCACGTTGTCAGGGAAAATGAGCAGTTCTTC
many,13,NA,TRBV27,TRBJ1-2,CASSSLRDYGYTF,TGTGCCAGCAGCAGCCTCCGGGATTATGGCTACACCTTC
NA,13,NA,TRBV30,TRBJ2-7,CAWSGTASYEQYF,TGTGCCTGGAGTGGGACAGCAAGCTACGAGCAGTACTTC
NA,17,TRBD1,TRBV20-1,TRBJ2-3,CSARAVGQRPSTDTQYF,TGCAGTGCTAGAGCGGTGGGACAGCGACCCTCCACAGATACGCAGTATTTT
once,15,TRBD1,TRBV4-1,TRBJ2-1,CASGLGQGTSNEQFF,TGCGCCAGCGGATTAGGACAGGGGACTTCCAATGAGCAGTTCTTC
many,18,NA,TRBV20-1,TRBJ2-1,CSAPLVGHQGLWGDEQFF,TGCAGTGCCCCCCTCGTCGGTCATCAGGGGCTTTGGGGAGATGAGCAGTTCTTC
many,15,NA,TRBV10-2,TRBJ1-4,CASSVSPRTMRKLFF,TGCGCCAGCAGTGTATCGCCCCGAACCATGAGAAAACTGTTTTTT
many,14,NA,TRBV20-1,TRBJ1-3,CSAMGGGSGNTIYF,TGCAGTGCTATGGGAGGGGGCTCTGGAAACACCATATATTTT
few,13,NA,TRBV29-1,TRBJ1-6,CSVLMGGDSPLHF,TGCAGCGTTCTAATGGGGGGGGATTCACCCCTCCACTTT
few,14,TRBD2,TRBV6-1,TRBJ2-1,CASSIKRGEHEQFF,TGTGCCAGCAGTATTAAGCGGGGGGAGCATGAGCAGTTCTTC
NA,15,NA,TRBV19,TRBJ1-2,CASSVSGTFNDGYTF,TGTGCCAGTAGTGTCTCCGGGACGTTCAATGATGGCTACACCTTC
many,12,NA,TRBV5-6,TRBJ1-1,CASSGAVTEAFF,TGTGCCAGCAGCGGGGCCGTAACTGAAGCTTTCTTT
medium-sized,17,TRBD1,TRBV20-1,TRBJ2-1,CSASWRTGESSYNEQFF,TGCAGTGCTAGCTGGAGGACAGGGGAGAGCTCCTACAATGAGCAGTTCTTC
NA,14,TRBD1,TRBV20-1,TRBJ1-2,CSASWTGGANGYAF,TGCAGTGCTAGTTGGACAGGGGGCGCGAATGGCTACGCCTTC
many,12,NA,TRBV20-1,TRBJ2-4,CSARGGEGIQYF,TGCAGTGCTAGAGGGGGCGAGGGCATTCAGTACTTC
few,15,TRBD1,TRBV12-3/TRBV12-4,TRBJ1-3,CASRAGTASGNTIYF,TGTGCCAGCAGGGCCGGGACAGCCTCTGGAAACACCATATATTTT
NA,13,NA,TRBV7-2,TRBJ1-2,CASSLPQAHGYTF,TGTGCCAGCAGCTTACCGCAGGCTCATGGCTACACCTTC
many,13,NA,TRBV13,TRBJ1-1,CASRRQPNTEAFF,TGTGCCAGCAGGCGACAGCCGAACACTGAAGCTTTCTTT
many,11,NA,TRBV29-1,TRBJ1-2,CSVGPGVGYTF,NA
many,12,NA,TRBV20-1,TRBJ1-1,CSARRQNTEAFF,TGCAGTGCTAGAAGACAGAACACTGAAGCTTTCTTT
few,15,TRBD2,TRBV7-2,TRBJ2-3,CASSAPSGNTDTQYF,TGTGCCAGCAGCGCCCCTAGCGGAAACACAGATACGCAGTATTTT
few,14,NA,TRBV7-2,TRBJ2-1,CASSLALAIHEQFF,TGTGCCAGCAGCTTAGCGCTAGCTATCCATGAGCAGTTCTTC
many,16,TRBD1,TRBV12-3/TRBV12-4,TRBJ2-7,CASSLAGTVETYEQYF,TGTGCCAGCAGTTTAGCAGGGACAGTAGAAACCTACGAGCAGTACTTC
few,13,NA,TRBV24-1,TRBJ2-3,CATSPPSTDTQYF,TGTGCCACCAGTCCACCTAGCACAGATACGCAGTATTTT
NA,15,NA,TRBV7-9,TRBJ1-4,CASSLKQAFNEKLFF,TGTGCCAGCAGCTTAAAACAGGCATTTAATGAAAAACTGTTTTTT
many,14,TRBD1,TRBV20-1,TRBJ2-2,CSAPLPGGIGELFF,TGCAGTGCTCCCTTGCCAGGGGGCATCGGGGAGCTCTTTTTT
NA,14,NA,TRBV29-1,TRBJ2-1,CSVARRLVWDEQFF,TGCAGCGTTGCCAGGCGTTTGGTTTGGGATGAGCAGTTCTTC
many,14,NA,TRBV20-1,TRBJ2-3,CSALAHPSTDTQYF,TGCAGTGCTCTGGCCCATCCTAGCACAGATACGCAGTATTTT
many,16,NA,TRBV29-1,TRBJ2-1,CSVDPGGATSYNEQFF,TGCAGCGTTGACCCTGGCGGGGCCACCTCCTACAATGAGCAGTTCTTC
NA,15,NA,TRBV15,TRBJ1-1,CATSPGGGMITEAFF,TGTGCCACCAGCCCTGGGGGGGGGATGATCACTGAAGCTTTCTTT
many,14,TRBD1,TRBV5-1,TRBJ1-2,CASSSLDRGGGYTF,TGCGCCAGCAGCTCGCTCGACAGGGGAGGCGGCTACACCTTC
NA,13,NA,TRBV9,TRBJ2-2,CASSVDSPGELFF,TGTGCCAGCAGCGTCGACAGTCCCGGGGAGCTGTTTTTT
NA,12,TRBD1,TRBV5-6,TRBJ1-6,CASSQGQGSLHF,TGTGCCAGCAGTCAGGGACAGGGGTCCCTCCACTTT
NA,16,NA,TRBV4-3,TRBJ1-2,CASSQDMGTSSYGYTF,TGCGCCAGCAGCCAAGATATGGGGACGAGCTCTTATGGCTACACCTTC
few,13,NA,TRBV20-1,TRBJ1-5,CSARARVNQPQHF,TGCAGTGCTAGAGCCCGGGTCAATCAGCCCCAGCATTTT
many,15,TRBD1,TRBV6-2/TRBV6-3,TRBJ1-2,CASSPGTGDTYGYTF,TGTGCCAGCAGCCCCGGGACAGGGGATACCTATGGCTACACCTTC